This TCR beta chain was obtained from a study of T cells in Graves' hyperthyroidism and ophthalmopathy. The CDR3 regions of TCR beta were amplified from RNA transcripts. An initial round of RT-PCR targeting the TCR CDR3 relied on the HTBI primer set. Each CDR3 protein gets one entry after TCRdb re-called the multiplex PCR reads with MiXCR. The table lists a few hundred thousand distinct CDR3 sequences, 15% to 18% of them singletons. This clonotype was counted at least ten times. The ends were cut back, 2 bases at V and 5 bases at J, with 14 bases in the middle. The CDR3 is 15 residues long. Germline V gives CDR1 MNHEY, CDR2 SMNVEV (reference sequence).

Sequencing input: blood. This sequence was found in a woman younger than 35 with Graves' hyperthyroidism that later progressed to Graves' ophthalmopathy. This chain connects TRBV27 to TRBJ2-3; maybe TRBD2 (6 bases). The CDR3 DNA sequence: TGTGCCAGCAGTTTAAGGCGGGATGGAGGAGATACGCAGTATTTT. Its translation: CASSLRRDGGDTQYF.